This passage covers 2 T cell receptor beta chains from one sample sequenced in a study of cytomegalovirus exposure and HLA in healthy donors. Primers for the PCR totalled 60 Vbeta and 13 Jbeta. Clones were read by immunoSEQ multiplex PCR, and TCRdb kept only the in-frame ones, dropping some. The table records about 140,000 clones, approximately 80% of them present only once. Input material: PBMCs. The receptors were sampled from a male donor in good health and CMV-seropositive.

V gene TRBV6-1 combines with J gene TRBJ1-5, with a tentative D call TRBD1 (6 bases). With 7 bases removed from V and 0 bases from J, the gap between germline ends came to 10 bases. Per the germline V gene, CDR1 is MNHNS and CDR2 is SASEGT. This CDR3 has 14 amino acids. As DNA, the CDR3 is TGTGCCAGCACAGGGGATTATAGCAATCAGCCCCAGCATTTT. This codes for CASTGDYSNQPQHF.

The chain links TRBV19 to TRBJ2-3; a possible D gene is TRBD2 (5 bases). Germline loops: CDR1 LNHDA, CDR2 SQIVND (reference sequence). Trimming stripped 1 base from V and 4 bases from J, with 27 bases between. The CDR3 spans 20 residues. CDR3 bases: TGTGCCAGTAGTATAGCTCGGACTTATAACCCACTGAAGCATCCAGATACGCAGTATTTT. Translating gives CASSIARTYNPLKHPDTQYF.